One sample yielded the 4 T cell receptor beta chains listed below, sequenced in a study of blood T cell repertoires in COVID-19 (dated by TCRdb to between 2020 and 2021). Library construction relied on the immunoSEQ multiplex PCR assay. TCRdb obtained this table from immuneACCESS and retained in-frame rearrangements with V and J assigned. These tables miss some clones; where compared with another copy, unresolved V genes account for less than half of the shortfall, and the remainder is unexplained. This sample gives 120,000 to 150,000 clones in total; around 89% of them show up just once. More than 1% of the sample lies in the top ten. The sequenced material came from PBMCs or T cells enriched from blood (not recorded which). The receptors shown here come from a woman aged 25 to 45 with acute COVID-19.

The rearrangement uses TRBV7-2 and TRBJ2-3; 12 nucleotides align to TRBD1. This CDR3 comprises 16 residues. Germline V gene lookup returns CDR1 SGHTA and CDR2 FQGNSA. The junction had 4 bases not matched to a gene; V was cut back by 5 bases and J by 1 base. The chain's CDR3 is CASSTGQGAGTDTQYF. In DNA, the CDR3 is TGTGCCAGCAGCACGGGACAGGGGGCAGGCACAGATACGCAGTATTTT.

The chain carries TRBV28 and TRBJ2-1; no clear D gene. CDR1 and CDR2 from the germline V gene are MDHEN and SYDVKM. Trimming removed 1 base from V and 6 bases from J, with 4 bases in between. This CDR3 spans 12 amino acids. CDR3 nucleotides: TGTGCCAGCAGTTTATCCGGCAATGAGCAGTTCTTC. Translation: CASSLSGNEQFF.

V and J are TRBV29-1 and TRBJ2-2, with D possibly TRBD2 on 6 matching bases. The length of the CDR3 is 15 residues. Germline CDR1 and CDR2: SQVTM and ANQGSEA. V lost 5 bases and J lost 3, with 16 bases in between. This chain's CDR3 is CSVSIGSRHTGELFF. The CDR3 nucleotides read TGCAGCGTTAGTATCGGGAGCAGACACACCGGGGAGCTGTTTTTT.

As regards this clone: One junction end disagrees with the germline gene, perhaps due to a read error. The rearrangement links TRBV28 to TRBJ2-3; 12 positions match TRBD1. CDR1 is MDHEN, CDR2 SYDVKM, per germline. There are 12 residues in the CDR3. For the CDR3, the DNA is TGTGCCAGCAGTACGACGGGACAGGGGGCAATTTTC. Residues: CASSTTGQGAIF.